Presented here are 3 T cell receptor beta chains from one specimen sequenced in a study of blood T cell repertoires in COVID-19. Produced via immunoSEQ multiplex PCR; TCRdb's table is partial and in-frame only. The data show 170,000 or so clones, with roughly 86% seen just once and 2.5% to 3% held by the top ten. The sequencing sample was made of peripheral blood. These receptors all come from a man aged 40-55 years with active or convalescent COVID-19.

In this sample, this clone turned up once. CDR3 bases: TGCGCCAGCAGCCCCTTCGGCCCGGGACAGGGGAACACCGGGGAGCTGTTTTTT. Translation gives CASSPFGPGQGNTGELFF. V gene TRBV5-1 combines with J gene TRBJ2-2, with 9 nucleotides matching TRBD1. Trimming took 4 bases from V and 1 from J; bases not matched to a gene: 11. The CDR3 runs to 18 residues. Looked up from germline, CDR1 is SGHRS and CDR2 is YFSETQ.

The chain is built from TRBV12-3 or TRBV12-4 and TRBJ2-2; tentative D call: TRBD2 (6 bases). The V end was cut by 7 bases, the J end by 7 bases, with 13 bases between. The CDR3 loop spans 13 amino acids. CDR3 residues: CASKGRAGGELFF. The CDR3 coding sequence is TGTGCCAGCAAGGGACGAGCGGGCGGGGAGCTGTTTTTT.

This rearrangement joins TRBV6-5 to TRBJ2-7; TRBD2 agrees at 14 bases. This CDR3 is built from 15 residues. V shed 6 bases, J shed 3 bases, and the junction held 4 bases outside the gene matches. The germline V gene encodes CDR1 MNHEY and CDR2 SVGAGI. For the CDR3, the DNA is TGTGCCAGCAGGGGACTAGCGGGGGAGGACTACGAGCAGTACTTC. Amino acids: CASRGLAGEDYEQYF.